The 12 T cell receptor beta chains below were found in one sample sequenced in a study of cytomegalovirus exposure and HLA in healthy donors. Primers included in the PCR were 60 Vbeta and 13 Jbeta primers. Some clones are missing from TCRdb's copy, which holds only in-frame ones; the method was immunoSEQ multiplex PCR. This sample has about 160,000 clones, with roughly 80% found just once. The sample taken for sequencing was PBMCs. The receptors were sampled from a woman under 40 in good health and CMV-seropositive.

The chain is built from TRBV7-7 and TRBJ2-5, with D unclear. This CDR3 has 14 amino acids. V lost 3 bases to trimming and J lost 0 bases, with 8 bases between them. Germline loops: CDR1 SSHAT, CDR2 FNYEAQ (reference sequence). Written as DNA, the CDR3 is TGTGCCAGCAGCTTTTCAGTGTACCAAGAGACCCAGTACTTC. Amino acid sequence: CASSFSVYQETQYF. The full variable domain, in which reference TRBV7-7 and TRBJ2-5 provide the parts outside the CDR3, is GAGVSQSPRYKVTKRGQDVTLRCDPISSHATLYWYQQALGQGPEFLTYFNYEAQPDKSGLPSDRFSAERPEGSISTLTIQRTEQRDSAMYRCASSFSVYQETQYFGPGTRLLVL.

The chain employs TRBV5-8 and TRBJ2-1; D perhaps matches TRBD1 (6 bases). There are 15 residues in the CDR3. Germline V lookup: CDR1 SGHTS, CDR2 YDEGEE. Trimming pared 3 bases from V and 7 bases from J, leaving 17 bases between. CDR3 amino acids: CASSSGVWVGNEQFF. CDR3 DNA: TGTGCCAGCAGCTCAGGGGTTTGGGTAGGGAATGAGCAGTTCTTC.

The V call is TRBV10-2, the J call TRBJ2-7; 9 bases match TRBD1. The V gene end was trimmed by 9 bases and the J gene end by 6 bases; junction bases not matched to a gene: 9. The CDR3 contains 13 residues. Germline CDR1 is WSHSY and CDR2 is SAAADI. In DNA, the CDR3 is TGCGCCAGTTGGGACAGGGCTGTGGGCGAGCAGTACTTC. Translated, it gives CASWDRAVGEQYF.

CDR3 amino acids: CAWRVSAENSPLHF. CDR3 in DNA: TGTGCCTGGAGAGTGTCGGCGGAGAATTCACCCCTCCACTTT. The chain has TRBV30 and TRBJ1-6, with no clear D. Trimming left V 3 bases short and J 7 bases short, with 13 bases between. The germline V gene has CDR1 GTSNPN and CDR2 SVGIG (reference sequence). The CDR3 has 14 amino acids.

The rearrangement joins TRBV30 to TRBJ2-3, with 12 bases lining up with TRBD1. Germline-derived CDR1 and CDR2 are GTSNPN and SVGIG (reference sequence). The V segment lost 1 base and the J segment 8 bases; nucleotides outside the gene matches: 7. CDR3 length: 15 amino acids. This chain's CDR3 is CAWSAGTGGVGTQYF. DNA of the CDR3: TGTGCCTGGAGTGCCGGGACAGGGGGCGTAGGTACGCAGTATTTT. The variable domain in full, with the rest retrieved from reference TRBV30 and TRBJ2-3, is SQTIHQWPATLVQPVGSPLSLECTVEGTSNPNLYWYRQAAGRGLQLLFYSVGIGQISSEVPQNLSASRPQDRQFILSSKKLLLSDSGFYLCAWSAGTGGVGTQYFGPGTRLTVL.

V usage is TRBV7-9 and J usage is TRBJ1-1, with D possibly TRBD1 on 5 matching bases. V dropped 4 bases and J dropped 1 base, with 16 bases sitting between them. This CDR3 is built from 16 residues. Looked up from germline, CDR1 is SEHNR and CDR2 is FQNEAQ (reference sequence). The CDR3: CASSSGDSHPNTEAFF. The CDR3 DNA follows: TGTGCCAGCAGCTCCGGCGACAGCCACCCGAACACTGAAGCTTTCTTT.

This chain links TRBV9 with TRBJ1-1; TRBD1 aligns across 8 bases. With 3 bases clipped from V and 8 bases from J, the junction kept 0 bases outside the gene matches. CDR1 is SGDLS and CDR2 is YYNGEE in the germline V gene. This CDR3 has 11 residues. CDR3 nucleotides: TGTGCCAGCAGCGGGGACAGGGAAGCTTTCTTT. Translated, it gives CASSGDREAFF.

The genes are TRBV11-2 and TRBJ2-1; TRBD1 agrees at 7 bases. The CDR3 is 13 residues long. The J segment lost 8 bases and the V segment lost 1 base, leaving 2 bases of the junction unmatched. In germline, CDR1 is SGHAT, CDR2 FQNNGV. CDR3 nucleotide sequence: TGTGCCAGCAGCTTAGTAACAGGGGATGAGCAGTTCTTC. This translates into CASSLVTGDEQFF.

V and J are TRBV5-8 and TRBJ2-7, with TRBD2 as a possible D gene (5 bases). The germline CDR1 and CDR2 sequences are SGHTS and YDEGEE. The CDR3 is 12 amino acids. V was trimmed by 1 base and J by 6 bases, leaving 8 bases between them. The CDR3 is CASSLRGFEQYF. Written as DNA, the CDR3 is TGTGCCAGCAGCTTGCGAGGGTTCGAGCAGTACTTC. Full variable domain (remainder filled in from reference TRBV5-8 and TRBJ2-7): EAGVTQSPTHLIKTRGQQATLRCSPISGHTSVYWYQQALGLGLQFLLWYDEGEERNRGNFPPRFSGRQFPNYSSELNVNALELEDSALYLCASSLRGFEQYFGPGTRLTVT.

J is TRBJ2-1 and V is TRBV6-5; 9 bases align to TRBD1. The length of the CDR3 is 15 residues. V dropped 5 bases and J dropped 6; count of bases not matched to a gene: 8. CDR1 is MNHEY and CDR2 is SVGAGI in the germline V gene. The chain's CDR3 is CASSPGGQGGNEQFF. The CDR3 coding sequence is TGTGCCAGCAGTCCAGGGGGACAGGGAGGCAATGAGCAGTTCTTC.

V and J are TRBV4-1 and TRBJ2-3, with 8 bases lining up with TRBD1. The J segment lost 5 bases and the V segment lost 1 base, leaving 11 bases of the junction unmatched. This CDR3 contains 17 residues. Germline CDR1 and CDR2: MGHRA and YSYEKL. The CDR3 sequence: CASSQGPPGGLEDTQYF. CDR3 bases: TGCGCCAGCAGCCAAGGTCCCCCAGGGGGCTTGGAAGATACGCAGTATTTT.

The gene calls are TRBV5-4 and TRBJ2-1; possibly TRBD1 for D (6 bases). V shed 1 base and J shed 8 bases, with 19 bases lying between them. In germline, CDR1 is SGHNT, CDR2 YYREEE (reference sequence). The CDR3 totals 16 residues. The CDR3 DNA reads TGTGCCAGCAGCTTGATCCCCACGGACAGTCCCGATGAGCAGTTCTTC. Its translation is CASSLIPTDSPDEQFF.